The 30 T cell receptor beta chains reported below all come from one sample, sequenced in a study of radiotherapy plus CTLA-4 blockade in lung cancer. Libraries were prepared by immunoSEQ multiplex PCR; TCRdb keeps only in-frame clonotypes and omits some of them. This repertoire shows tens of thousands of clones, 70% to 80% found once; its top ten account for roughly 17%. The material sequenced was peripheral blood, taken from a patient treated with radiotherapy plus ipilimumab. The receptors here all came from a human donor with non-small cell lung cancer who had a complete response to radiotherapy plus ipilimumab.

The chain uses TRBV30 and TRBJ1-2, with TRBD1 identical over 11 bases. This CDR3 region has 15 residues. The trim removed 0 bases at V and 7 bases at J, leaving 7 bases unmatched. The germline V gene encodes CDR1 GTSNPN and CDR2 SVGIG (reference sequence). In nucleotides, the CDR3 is TGTGCCTGGAGTGTCGGGACAGGGGGGATGAGTGGCTACACCTTC. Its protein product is CAWSVGTGGMSGYTF. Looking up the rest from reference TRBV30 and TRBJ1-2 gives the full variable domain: SQTIHQWPATLVQPVGSPLSLECTVEGTSNPNLYWYRQAAGRGLQLLFYSVGIGQISSEVPQNLSASRPQDRQFILSSKKLLLSDSGFYLCAWSVGTGGMSGYTFGSGTRLTVV.

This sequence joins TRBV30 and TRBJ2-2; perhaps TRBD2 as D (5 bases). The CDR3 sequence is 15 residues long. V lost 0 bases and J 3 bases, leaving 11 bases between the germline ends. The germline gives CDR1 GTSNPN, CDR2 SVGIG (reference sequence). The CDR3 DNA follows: TGTGCCTGGAGTGTACTCCTAGCACACACCGGGGAGCTGTTTTTT. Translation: CAWSVLLAHTGELFF.

CDR3 protein: CASSDRQGLSGELFF. For the CDR3, the DNA is TGCGCCAGCAGCGACCGACAGGGGCTTAGCGGGGAGCTGTTTTTT. The V call is TRBV4-3, the J call TRBJ2-2; TRBD1 matches 8 bases. This CDR3 contains 15 residues. Looked up from germline, CDR1 is LGHNA and CDR2 is YSLEER. The V and J ends lost 5 bases and 7 bases, in that order; junction bases with no gene match: 9.

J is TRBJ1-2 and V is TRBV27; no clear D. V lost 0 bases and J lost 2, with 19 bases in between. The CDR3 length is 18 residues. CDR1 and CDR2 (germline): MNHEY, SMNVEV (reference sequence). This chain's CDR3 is CASSLSEPGTRTNYGYTF. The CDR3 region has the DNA TGTGCCAGCAGTTTATCGGAGCCGGGAACTCGGACCAACTATGGCTACACCTTC.

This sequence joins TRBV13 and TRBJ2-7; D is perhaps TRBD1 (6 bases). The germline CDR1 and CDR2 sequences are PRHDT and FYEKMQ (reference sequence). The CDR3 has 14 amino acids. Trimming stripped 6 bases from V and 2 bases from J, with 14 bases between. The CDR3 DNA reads TGTGCCAGCAGTTCTGACAGGAACCCCTACGAGCAGTACTTC. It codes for CASSSDRNPYEQYF.

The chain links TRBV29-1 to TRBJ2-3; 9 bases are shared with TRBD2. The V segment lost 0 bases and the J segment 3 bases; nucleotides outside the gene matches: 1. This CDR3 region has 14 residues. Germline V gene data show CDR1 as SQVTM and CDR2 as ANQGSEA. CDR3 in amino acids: CSVEDSGRTDTQYF. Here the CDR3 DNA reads TGCAGCGTTGAAGATAGCGGGAGAACAGATACGCAGTATTTT.

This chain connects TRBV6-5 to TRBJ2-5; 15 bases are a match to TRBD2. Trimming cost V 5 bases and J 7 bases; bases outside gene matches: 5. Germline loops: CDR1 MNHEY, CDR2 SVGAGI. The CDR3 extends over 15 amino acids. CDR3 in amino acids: CASSRTSGGAGTQYF. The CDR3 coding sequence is TGTGCCAGCAGTCGGACTAGCGGGGGGGCGGGGACCCAGTACTTC.

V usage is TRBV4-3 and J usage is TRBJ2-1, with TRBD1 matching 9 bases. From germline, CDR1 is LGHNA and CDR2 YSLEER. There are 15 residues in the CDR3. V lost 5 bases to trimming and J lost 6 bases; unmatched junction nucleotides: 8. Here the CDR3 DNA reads TGCGCCAGCAGCTTCTCGGGACAGGGTCCCAATGAGCAGTTCTTC. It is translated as CASSFSGQGPNEQFF.

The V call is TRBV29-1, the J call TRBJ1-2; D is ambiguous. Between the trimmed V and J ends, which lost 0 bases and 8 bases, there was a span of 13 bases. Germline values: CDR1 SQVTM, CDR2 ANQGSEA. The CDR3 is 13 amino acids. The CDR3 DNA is TGCAGCGTTGAAGACGGTCGGGAAAGAGGCTACACCTTC. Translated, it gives CSVEDGRERGYTF.

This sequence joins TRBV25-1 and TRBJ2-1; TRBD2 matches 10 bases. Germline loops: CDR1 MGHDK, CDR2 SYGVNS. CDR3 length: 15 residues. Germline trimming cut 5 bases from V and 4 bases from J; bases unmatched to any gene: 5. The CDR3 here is CASSLGLAEYNEQFF. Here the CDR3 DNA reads TGTGCCAGCAGTCTTGGACTAGCGGAATACAATGAGCAGTTCTTC.

For the CDR3, the DNA is TGTGCCAGCAGCCCACGGGAGGGAATATATGGCTACACCTTC. Amino acid sequence: CASSPREGIYGYTF. The chain couples TRBV7-8 to TRBJ1-2; D is undetermined. V shed 5 bases and J shed 5 bases, with 15 bases lying between them. From germline, CDR1 is SGHVS and CDR2 FQNEAQ. The CDR3 length is 14 residues.

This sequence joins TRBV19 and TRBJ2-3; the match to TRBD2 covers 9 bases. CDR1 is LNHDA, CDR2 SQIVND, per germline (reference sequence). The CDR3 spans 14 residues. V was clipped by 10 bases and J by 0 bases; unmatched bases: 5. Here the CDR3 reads CATRAGGSTDTQYF. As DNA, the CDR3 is TGTGCCACAAGAGCGGGGGGCAGCACAGATACGCAGTATTTT.

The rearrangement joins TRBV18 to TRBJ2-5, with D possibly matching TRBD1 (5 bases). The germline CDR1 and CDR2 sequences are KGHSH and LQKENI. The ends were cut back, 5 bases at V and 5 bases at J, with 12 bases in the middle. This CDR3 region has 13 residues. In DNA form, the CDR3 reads TGTGCCAGCTCATTCAGGGATAAGGAGACCCAGTACTTC. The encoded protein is CASSFRDKETQYF.

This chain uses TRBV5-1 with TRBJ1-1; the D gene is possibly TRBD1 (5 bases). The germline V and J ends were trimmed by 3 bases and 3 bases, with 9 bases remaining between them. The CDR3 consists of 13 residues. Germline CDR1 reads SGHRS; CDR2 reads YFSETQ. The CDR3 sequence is CASSSVGHTEAFF. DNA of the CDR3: TGCGCCAGCAGCTCAGTGGGGCACACTGAAGCTTTCTTT.

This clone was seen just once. DNA of the CDR3: TGTGCCAGCAGTTTACACAGGGCCTATGGCTACACCTTC. Translating gives CASSLHRAYGYTF. This chain uses TRBV27 with TRBJ1-2; TRBD1 might be the D (6 bases). CDR1 MNHEY and CDR2 SMNVEV come from the germline V gene (reference sequence). The CDR3 is made up of 13 amino acids. V gave up 2 bases and J gave up 4 bases, with 8 bases separating them.

CDR3 sequence (DNA): TGCGCCAGCAGCCAATTCAGGGAAGTCGAGCAGTACTTC. It translates to CASSQFREVEQYF. The V gene is TRBV4-3, the J gene TRBJ2-7, with TRBD1 as a possible D gene (5 bases). Between the trimmed V and J ends, which lost 2 bases and 6 bases, there was a span of 11 bases. CDR3 size: 13 residues. Germline V lookup: CDR1 LGHNA, CDR2 YSLEER.

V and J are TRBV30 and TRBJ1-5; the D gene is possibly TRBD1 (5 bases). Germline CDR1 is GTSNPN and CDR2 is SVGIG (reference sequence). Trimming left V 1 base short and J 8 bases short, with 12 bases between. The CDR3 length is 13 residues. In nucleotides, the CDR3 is TGTGCCTGGAGTGCCAGGGTCATGGAGCCCCAGCATTTT. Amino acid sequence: CAWSARVMEPQHF.

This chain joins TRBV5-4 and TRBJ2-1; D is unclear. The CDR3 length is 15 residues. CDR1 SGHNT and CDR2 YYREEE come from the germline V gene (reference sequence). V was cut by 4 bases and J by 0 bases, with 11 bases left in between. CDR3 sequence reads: CASSPPLGSYNEQFF. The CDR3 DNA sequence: TGTGCCAGCAGCCCCCCCCTCGGCTCCTACAATGAGCAGTTCTTC.

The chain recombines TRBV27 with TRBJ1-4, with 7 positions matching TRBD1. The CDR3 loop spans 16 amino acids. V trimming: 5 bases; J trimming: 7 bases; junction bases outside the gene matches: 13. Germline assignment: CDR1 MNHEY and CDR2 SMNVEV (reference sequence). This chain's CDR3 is CASSPQRTGLGEKLFF. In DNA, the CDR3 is TGTGCCAGCAGTCCCCAGAGGACAGGTCTCGGTGAAAAACTGTTTTTT.

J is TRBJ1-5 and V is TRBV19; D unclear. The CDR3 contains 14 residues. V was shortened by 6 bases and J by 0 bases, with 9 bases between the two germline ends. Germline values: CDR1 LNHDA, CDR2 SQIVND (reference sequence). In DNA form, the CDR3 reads TGTGCCAGTAGCGGGATTGTTAGCAATCAGCCCCAGCATTTT. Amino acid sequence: CASSGIVSNQPQHF.

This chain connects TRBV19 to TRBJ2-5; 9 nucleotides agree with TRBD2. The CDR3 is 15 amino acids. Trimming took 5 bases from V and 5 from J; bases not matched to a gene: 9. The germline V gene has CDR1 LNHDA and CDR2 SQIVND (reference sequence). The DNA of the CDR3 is TGTGCCAGTAGTGTCGTGGCGGGAGGGCCCGAGACCCAGTACTTC. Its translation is CASSVVAGGPETQYF.

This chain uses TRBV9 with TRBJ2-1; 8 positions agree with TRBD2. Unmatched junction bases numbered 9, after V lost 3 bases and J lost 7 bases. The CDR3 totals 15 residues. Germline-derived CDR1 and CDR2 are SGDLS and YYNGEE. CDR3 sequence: CASSAPGTSGNEQFF. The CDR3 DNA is TGTGCCAGCAGCGCCCCCGGGACTAGTGGAAATGAGCAGTTCTTC.

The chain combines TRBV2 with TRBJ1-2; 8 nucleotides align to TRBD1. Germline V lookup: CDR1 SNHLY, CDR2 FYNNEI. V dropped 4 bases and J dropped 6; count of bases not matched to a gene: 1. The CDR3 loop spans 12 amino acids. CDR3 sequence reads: CASSGQGNGYTF. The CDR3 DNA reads TGTGCCAGCAGTGGACAGGGGAATGGCTACACCTTC.

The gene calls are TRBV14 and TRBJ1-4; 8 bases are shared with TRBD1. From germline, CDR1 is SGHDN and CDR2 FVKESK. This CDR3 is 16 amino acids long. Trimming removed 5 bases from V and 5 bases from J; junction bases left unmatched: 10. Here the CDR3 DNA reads TGTGCCAGCAGCTATTTGAACGGACAGGGAAATGAAAAACTGTTTTTT. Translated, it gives CASSYLNGQGNEKLFF.

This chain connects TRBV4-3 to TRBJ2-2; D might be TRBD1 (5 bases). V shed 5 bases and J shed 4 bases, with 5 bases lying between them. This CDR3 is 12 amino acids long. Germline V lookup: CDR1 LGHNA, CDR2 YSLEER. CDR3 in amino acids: CASSGATGELFF. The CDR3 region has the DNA TGCGCCAGCAGCGGGGCCACCGGGGAGCTGTTTTTT.

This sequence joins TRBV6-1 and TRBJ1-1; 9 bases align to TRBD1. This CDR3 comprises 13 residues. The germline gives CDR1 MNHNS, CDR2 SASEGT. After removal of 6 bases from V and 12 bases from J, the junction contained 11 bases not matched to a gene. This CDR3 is CASSDLDRGDSFF. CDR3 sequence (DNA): TGTGCCAGCAGCGACCTCGACAGGGGGGATTCTTTCTTT.

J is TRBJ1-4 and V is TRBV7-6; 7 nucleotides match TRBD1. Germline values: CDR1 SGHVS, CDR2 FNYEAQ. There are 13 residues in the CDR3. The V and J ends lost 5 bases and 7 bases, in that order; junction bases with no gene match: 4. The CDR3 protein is CASSPPGGEKLFF. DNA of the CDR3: TGTGCCAGCAGCCCCCCAGGGGGTGAAAAACTGTTTTTT.

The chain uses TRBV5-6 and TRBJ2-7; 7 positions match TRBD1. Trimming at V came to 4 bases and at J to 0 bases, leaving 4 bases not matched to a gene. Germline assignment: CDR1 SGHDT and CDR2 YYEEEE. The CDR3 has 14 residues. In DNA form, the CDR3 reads TGTGCCAGCAGCCCTCGGACAGGCTCCTACGAGCAGTACTTC. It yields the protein CASSPRTGSYEQYF.

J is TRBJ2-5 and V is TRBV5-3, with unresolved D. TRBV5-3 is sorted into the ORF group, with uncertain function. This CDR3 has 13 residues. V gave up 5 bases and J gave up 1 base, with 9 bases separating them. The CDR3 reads CARRSPGQETQYF. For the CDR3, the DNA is TGTGCCAGAAGGAGTCCCGGCCAAGAGACCCAGTACTTC.

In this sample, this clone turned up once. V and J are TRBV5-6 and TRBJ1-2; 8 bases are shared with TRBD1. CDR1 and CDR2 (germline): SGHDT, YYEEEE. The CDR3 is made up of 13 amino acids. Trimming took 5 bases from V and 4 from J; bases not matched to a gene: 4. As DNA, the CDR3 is TGTGCCAGCAGTCGGACAGGGAGCTATGGCTACACCTTC. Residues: CASSRTGSYGYTF.